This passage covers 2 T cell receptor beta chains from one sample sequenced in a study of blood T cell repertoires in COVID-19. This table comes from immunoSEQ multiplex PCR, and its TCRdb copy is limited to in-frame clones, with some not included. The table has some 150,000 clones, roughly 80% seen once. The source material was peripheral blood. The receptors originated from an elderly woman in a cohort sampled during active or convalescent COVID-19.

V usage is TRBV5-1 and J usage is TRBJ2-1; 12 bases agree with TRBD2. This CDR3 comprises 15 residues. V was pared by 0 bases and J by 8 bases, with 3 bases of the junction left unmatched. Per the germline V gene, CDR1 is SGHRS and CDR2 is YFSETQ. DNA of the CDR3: TGCGCCAGCAGCTTGGGGCTAGCGGGGGGGCATGAGCAGTTCTTC. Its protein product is CASSLGLAGGHEQFF.

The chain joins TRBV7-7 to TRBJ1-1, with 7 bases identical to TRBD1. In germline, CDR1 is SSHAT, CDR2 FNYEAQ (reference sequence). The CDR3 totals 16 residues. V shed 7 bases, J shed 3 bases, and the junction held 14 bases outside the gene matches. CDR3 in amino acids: CASNSARQGVDTEAFF. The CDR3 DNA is TGTGCCAGCAACTCGGCCCGACAGGGCGTGGACACTGAAGCTTTCTTT.